Described below is a single TCR beta chain sequence and its context. Within the sample, other DNA sequences also encode this same CDR3. These data come from a study of memory CD8 T cells in hepatitis C reinfection. Data came from immunoSEQ multiplex PCR; TCRdb stores just in-frame clones and leaves some out. The table lists just over 50,000 clones, around nine tenths of them singletons. Time point reported: pre-reinfection, 55 to 20 weeks before reinfection detection. No in vitro expansion preceded TCR sequencing of the sorted cells. This CDR3 comprises 15 residues. Per the germline V gene, CDR1 is SEHNR and CDR2 is FQNEAQ (reference sequence). Trimming pared 5 bases from V and 0 bases from J, leaving 11 bases between.

This chain joins TRBV7-9 and TRBJ2-1, with a weak D call TRBD1 (6 bases). This TCR derives from a young man with hepatitis C virus infection. The sample was naive CD8+ T cells sorted from blood. The CDR3 protein is CASSLTGSSYNEQFF. In DNA, the CDR3 is TGTGCCAGCAGCCTAACAGGGAGCTCCTACAATGAGCAGTTCTTC.